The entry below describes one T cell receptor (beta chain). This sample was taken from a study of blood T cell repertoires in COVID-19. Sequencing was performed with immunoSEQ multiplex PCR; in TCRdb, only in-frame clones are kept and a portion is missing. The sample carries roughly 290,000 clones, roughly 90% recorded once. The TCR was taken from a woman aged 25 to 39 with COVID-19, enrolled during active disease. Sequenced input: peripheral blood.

The CDR3 DNA follows: TGTGCCAGCAGTCCGACCTCCCCCCAGGGCAATGAGCAGTTCTTC. Translation gives CASSPTSPQGNEQFF. The J gene is TRBJ2-1, the V gene TRBV27; tentative D call: TRBD1 (5 bases). V shed 5 bases and J shed 6 bases, with 17 bases lying between them. This CDR3 is built from 15 residues. The germline gives CDR1 MNHEY, CDR2 SMNVEV (reference sequence).